This TCR beta chain was documented in a study of T-cell reconstitution after alpha-beta-depleted transplantation in children. Findings and caveats of the study: By one year post-transplant, T-cell counts and diversity largely arose from T cells that were newly produced. Approximately two months post-transplant, alpha-beta T cells reportedly originated from several hundred expanded graft clones.

It was with unique molecular identifiers that the TCRbeta library was prepared. MiXCR, applied by TCRdb to the PCR reads, yields one record per CDR3 protein. The table records hundreds of thousands of distinct CDR3 sequences, 15% to 20% of them present only once. The V gene lost 5 bases and the J gene lost 0 bases, with 16 bases spanning the gap. CDR1 and CDR2 from the germline V gene are SEHNR and FQNEAQ (reference sequence). The CDR3 totals 17 residues. This clonotype appeared a few times. No antigen is known for it. The source is a boy in the first two years of life who had a stem cell transplant for Wiskott-Aldrich syndrome, so the T cells may come from the graft donor. The chain recombines TRBV7-9 with TRBJ1-4; a possible D gene is TRBD1 (6 bases). Sample: PBMCs, mostly from graft donor cells, taken 360 days after TCRalphabeta/CD19-depleted stem cell transplant. The CDR3 DNA reads TGTGCCAGCAGCGCCAGGAAAAAGGGGGCAACTAATGAAAAACTGTTTTTT. This encodes CASSARKKGATNEKLFF.